This T cell receptor beta chain is drawn from a study of cytomegalovirus exposure and HLA in healthy donors (TCRdb year 2017). About the investigation overall: In an earlier analysis of 587 of the donors, around 300 Gb of sequence data and roughly 100 million unique TCR beta sequences from about 180 million T cells were reported. In an earlier analysis of several hundred of the donors, high-throughput TCR beta sequencing was used to judge whether each TCR beta V gene segment behaved as functional or pseudogenic. In a later genetic analysis, genome-wide SNP genotypes for about three fifths of the roughly 670 donors were used, and that subset was treated as a discovery cohort. An early release covering some 640 HLA-typed donors comprised approximately 290 gigabases of sequencing data and around 80 million unique TCR sequences. A later analysis re-examined previously published TCR beta repertoires from hundreds of donors and added high-resolution HLA genotyping to investigate patterns of TCR occurrence. Rather than drawing on any new phenotypic data, the later analysis identified candidate immune exposures from TCR beta sequences and the way those sequences occurred across donors. Of the 300 to 500 genotyped donors, 75% to 85% were placed in the genetic ancestry cluster associated with self-reported Caucasian donors. Across under 500 genotyped donors of the cohort, an average of roughly 250,000 unique TCR beta nucleotide sequences per donor were sequenced, and roughly 20% of those sequences were non-productive. Donor age, sex, ethnicity and CMV serostatus were compiled together with the repertoire data. A few DR-DQ haplotypes were treated as single units for association and clustering because of strong linkage in the cohort. Every repertoire in the discovery cohort had been generated on one and the same sequencing platform. The study was designed to test whether signatures of past pathogen exposure could be identified by cataloging public T cell receptors. Class I and class II HLA loci were covered by the typing at four-digit resolution. High-throughput TCR immunosequencing, statistical association of individual TCRs with disease status, and machine learning were combined to predict cytomegalovirus infection status. The study profiled the T cell repertoires of hundreds of subjects by immunosequencing and related them to cytomegalovirus serostatus. In addition to the first cohort of 666 subjects, a separate validation cohort of approximately 130 different subjects was used. Typing coverage varied by locus: about 620-640 donors for A, B, C, DRB1 and DQB1; around 560 for DQA1; over 600 for DPA1; approximately 450 for DPB1.

Preparation of the library involved the immunoSEQ multiplex PCR assay. The multiplex PCR relied on a mix of 60 forward primers for TCR Vbeta segments and 13 reverse primers for TCR Jbeta segments. A multiplex PCR assay on genomic DNA amplified the CDR3 region of rearranged TCR beta genes. The Illumina HiSeq System was used to sequence the amplified TCR beta libraries as 87-base-pair reads. The authors' analysis ran thus. Across the 670 or so repertoires, a later analysis counted around 80 million unique TCR beta chains, approximately 10 million of which were shared by at least two donors. A nearest-neighbor algorithm error-corrected the raw reads and collapsed the reads into unique sequences, merging closely related sequences to remove PCR and sequencing errors. V, D and J gene segments were assigned by aligning CDR3 sequences to IMGT reference sequences. For a sequence to be retained, a match of at least six nucleotides was required to both a V gene segment and a J gene segment. Rearrangements were called productive when the CDR3 lacked stop codons and stayed in frame with V and J; all others were non-productive. CDR3 was defined according to IMGT convention as the region running from the second conserved V-encoded cysteine to the conserved J-encoded phenylalanine. The earlier analysis of fewer than 700 of the donors excluded sequences that lacked an unambiguous match to a single V gene segment. In an earlier analysis of approximately 590 of the donors, a V segment was called functional when productive rearrangements were above 56.7%, and segregating when the standard deviation between donors exceeded 5%. A statistical classification framework was developed to diagnose cytomegalovirus status using the catalog of TCR beta chain sequences. V and J gene assignment, in a later analysis, came from comparing TCR nucleotide sequences with IMGT/GENE-DB human TR gene sequences. A later analysis assigned CDR3 sequences and most-parsimonious VDJ recombination scenarios with the TCRdist pipeline. A later analysis defined each TCR beta chain by its CDR3 amino acid sequence plus V-gene family, and excluded reads lacking a unique V-gene family. To address suspected cross-contamination and a sequencing artifact, a later analysis removed under 600 highly shared, low-generation-probability nucleotide sequences. For each public chain, a later analysis derived a clonal expansion index from normalized ranks of inferred template counts within each repertoire. Generation probabilities in a later analysis came from a VDJ recombination model fitted to out-of-frame rearrangements, and those results were checked against IGoR. In a later analysis, hypergeometric tests were used to score TCR-TCR, TCR-HLA and TCR-CMV co-occurrence, with a repertoire-size bias correction applied to TCR pairs. To estimate false discovery rates, a later analysis permuted the HLA or CMV assignments 20 times. In a later analysis, co-occurring TCRs were grouped with DBSCAN, and TCRdist sequence similarity was added when clustering was performed within HLA-allele-positive subsets. Repertoires with fewer than 30,000 or more than 120,000 public chains, plus five repertoires with anomalous nucleotide sharing, were excluded from co-occurrence clustering. In its TCRdb copy, this immuneACCESS table keeps in-frame sequences only and misses some clones. Where compared with another copy, unresolved V genes explain less than half of these, and the others have no known cause. The V and J calls and the clone size are those of that table, but D and trimming were determined from the DNA. The sample table holds about 190,000 clones, of which 75% to 80% were seen once. Approximately 2.1% of the sample comes from the top ten.

The cohort comprised fewer than 700 healthy bone marrow donors. All cohort members were sampled while nominally healthy, although unrecorded immune exposures were likely present. The donor tested CMV seropositive, placing the donor among the 310 or so seropositive members of the cohort. A peripheral blood sample was provided by each donor, and peripheral blood mononuclear cells were used for TCR beta sequencing. The Qiagen DNeasy Blood Extraction Kit was used to extract genomic DNA from the blood cell samples. Concerning this clone: Its antigen is currently not known. Qualities for individual bases were not recorded, and no much larger clone is one base off.

Study-wide conclusions, independent of this receptor: The presence/absence analyses assumed that sequencing depth was roughly uniform across donors, and that assumption may not be true. The cohort was sequenced for TCR beta chains only, and without alpha or paired-chain data the features that could be detected were limited. Because HLA typing was unavailable for some donors at each locus, only the typed subset was used in association tests. In vitro tests confirmed that a few of the cytomegalovirus-associated TCR beta chains recognize cytomegalovirus antigens. Across donors, most TCR sequences were observed very rarely, whereas some public TCRs were present in many individuals. A group of highly shared sequence variants was considered likely to be a technical artifact of the sequencing pipeline. Linkage disequilibrium might explain the correlated functional status among segregating V segments, but an unknown experimental factor could not be excluded. A further reported finding was that TCR beta sequences accurately predicted the HLA-A and HLA-B alleles for most subjects in the first cohort. It was suggested by the authors that the approach could potentially be generalized to other disease states and immunological phenotypes. In an earlier analysis of about 540 of the donors, most TCR beta V segments were observed in productive rearrangements about 90% or about 30% of the time, broadly matching IMGT annotations. A later analysis found that most CMV-associated TCR beta chains appeared HLA-restricted, with HLA associations seemingly driven largely by CMV exposure. A total of 164 TCR beta chains were listed by the study as associated with cytomegalovirus. Because counts were too low, roughly 16 rarely observed V segments, including chromosome 9 orphons, were left out of the earlier analysis of 587 of the donors. In both the original and validation cohorts, the classifier was reported to diagnose cytomegalovirus status with high specificity and sensitivity. In a later analysis, TCR association rates were found to vary across HLA loci, with the most associated TCRs seen for DRB1 alleles and the fewest for HLA-C alleles. A later analysis associated 16,951 TCR beta sequences with specific HLA alleles at a false discovery rate of 0.05. Assigning TCR associations to individual alleles was difficult when HLA alleles, especially DR and DQ, strongly co-occurred. In a later analysis, HLA-associated TCR beta chains showed more clonal expansion and lower generation probabilities than non-associated chains that were equally common. The only immune exposure information available for the cohort was CMV serostatus. A later genetic analysis associated a missense DCLRE1C variant with V-gene and J-gene trimming of TCR beta chains, and an independent cohort replicated the association. In a later genetic analysis, fewer N-insertions in productive TCRs were reported among donors in an Asian-associated ancestry cluster than the 666-donor mean. According to a later analysis, parvovirus B19, influenza, CMV and Epstein-Barr virus appeared linked to several top co-occurrence clusters.

The receptor was derived from a woman aged 25-40 years in good health and CMV-seropositive. What was sequenced was PBMCs.

The CDR3 protein is CASSQSYPGVKDYEQYF. Read as DNA, the sequence is TGCGCCAGCAGTCAATCCTACCCGGGAGTCAAGGACTACGAGCAGTACTTC. The chain is encoded by TRBV23-1 joined to TRBJ2-7, and possibly TRBD2, on 6 matching bases. TRBV23-1 belongs to the ORF category, with a function that is uncertain. Trimming costs V 0 bases and J 3 bases, and their ends lie 18 bases apart. From the cysteine through the phenylalanine, the CDR3 covers 17 amino acids. The kept DNA is CDR3 alone, 51 bases in frame from the first base.